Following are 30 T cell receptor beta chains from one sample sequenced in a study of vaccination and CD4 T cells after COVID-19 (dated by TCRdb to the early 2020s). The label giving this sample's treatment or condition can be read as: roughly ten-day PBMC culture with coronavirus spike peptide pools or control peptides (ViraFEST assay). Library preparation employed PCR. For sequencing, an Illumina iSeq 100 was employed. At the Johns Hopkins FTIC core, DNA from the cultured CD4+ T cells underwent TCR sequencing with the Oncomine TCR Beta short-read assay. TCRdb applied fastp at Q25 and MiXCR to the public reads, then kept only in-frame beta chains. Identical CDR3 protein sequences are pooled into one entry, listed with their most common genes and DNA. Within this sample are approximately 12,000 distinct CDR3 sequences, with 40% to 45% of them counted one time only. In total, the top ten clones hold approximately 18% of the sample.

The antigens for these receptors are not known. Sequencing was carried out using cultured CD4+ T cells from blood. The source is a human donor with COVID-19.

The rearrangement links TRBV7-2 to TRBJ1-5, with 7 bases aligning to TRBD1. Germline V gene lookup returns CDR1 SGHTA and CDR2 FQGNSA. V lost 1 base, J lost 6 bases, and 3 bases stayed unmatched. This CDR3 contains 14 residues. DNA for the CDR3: TGTGCCAGCAGCTTAGAACAGGGGAGTCAGCCCCAGCATTTT. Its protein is CASSLEQGSQPQHF.

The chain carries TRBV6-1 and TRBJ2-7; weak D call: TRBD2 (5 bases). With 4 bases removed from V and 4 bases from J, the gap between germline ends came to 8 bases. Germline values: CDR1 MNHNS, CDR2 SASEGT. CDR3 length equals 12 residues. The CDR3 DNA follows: TGTGCCAGCAGTGCGAGGGATTACGAGCAGTACTTC. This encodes CASSARDYEQYF.

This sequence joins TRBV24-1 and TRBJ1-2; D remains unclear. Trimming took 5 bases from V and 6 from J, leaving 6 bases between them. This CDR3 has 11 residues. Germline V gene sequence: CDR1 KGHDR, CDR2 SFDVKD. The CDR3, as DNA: TGTGCCACCAGTGGCTCGAATGGCTACACCTTC. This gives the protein CATSGSNGYTF.

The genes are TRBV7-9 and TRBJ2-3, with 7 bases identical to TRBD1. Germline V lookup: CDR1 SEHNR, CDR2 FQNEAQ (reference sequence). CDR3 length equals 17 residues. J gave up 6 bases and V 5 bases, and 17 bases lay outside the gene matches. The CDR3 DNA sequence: TGTGCCAGCAGCATAAATCTAAACCGGGACAGTTCTGATACGCAGTATTTT. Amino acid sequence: CASSINLNRDSSDTQYF.

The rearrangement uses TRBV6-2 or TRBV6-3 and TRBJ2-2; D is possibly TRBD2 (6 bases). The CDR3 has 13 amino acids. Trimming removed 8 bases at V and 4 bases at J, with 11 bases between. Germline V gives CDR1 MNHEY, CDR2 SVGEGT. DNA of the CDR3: TGTGCCAGCGTTCGGGGGTTCACCGGGGAGCTGTTTTTT. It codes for CASVRGFTGELFF.

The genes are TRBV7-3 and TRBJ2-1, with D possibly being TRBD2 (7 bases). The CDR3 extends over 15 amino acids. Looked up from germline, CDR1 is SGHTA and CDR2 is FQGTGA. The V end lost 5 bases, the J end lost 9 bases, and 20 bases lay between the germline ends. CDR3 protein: CASSERGGGPREQFF. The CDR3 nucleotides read TGTGCCAGCAGCGAGAGAGGGGGGGGCCCACGTGAGCAGTTCTTC.

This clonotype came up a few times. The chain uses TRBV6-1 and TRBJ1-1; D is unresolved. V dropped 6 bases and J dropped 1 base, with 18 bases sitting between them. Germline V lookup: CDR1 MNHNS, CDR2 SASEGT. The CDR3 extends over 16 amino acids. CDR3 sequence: CASSREHRQSNTEAFF. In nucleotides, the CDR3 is TGTGCCAGCAGCCGCGAGCATCGCCAGTCGAACACTGAAGCTTTCTTT.

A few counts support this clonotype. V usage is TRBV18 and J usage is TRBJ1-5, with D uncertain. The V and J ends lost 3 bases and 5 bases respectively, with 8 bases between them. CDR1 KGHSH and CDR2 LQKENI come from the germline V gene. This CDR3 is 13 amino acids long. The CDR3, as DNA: TGTGCCAGCTCACCCAATCAAGATCAGCCCCAGCATTTT. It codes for CASSPNQDQPQHF.

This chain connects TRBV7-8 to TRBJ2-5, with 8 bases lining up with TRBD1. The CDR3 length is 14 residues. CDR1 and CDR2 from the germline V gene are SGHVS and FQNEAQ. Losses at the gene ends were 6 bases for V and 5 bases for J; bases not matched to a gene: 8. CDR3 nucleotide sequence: TGTGCCAGCAGACGGACAGGGTTCGGGGAGACCCAGTACTTC. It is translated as CASRRTGFGETQYF.

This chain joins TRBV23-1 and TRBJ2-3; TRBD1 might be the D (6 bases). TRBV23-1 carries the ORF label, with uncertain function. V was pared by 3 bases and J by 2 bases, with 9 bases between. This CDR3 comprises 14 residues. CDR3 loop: CASSHRDNTDTQYF. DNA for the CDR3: TGCGCCAGCAGTCACAGGGACAACACAGATACGCAGTATTTT.

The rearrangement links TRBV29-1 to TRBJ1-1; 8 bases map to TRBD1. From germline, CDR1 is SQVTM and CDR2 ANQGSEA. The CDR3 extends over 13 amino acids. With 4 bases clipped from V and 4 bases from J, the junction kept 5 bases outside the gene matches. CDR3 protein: CSVAHRGATEAFF. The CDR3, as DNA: TGCAGCGTTGCCCACAGGGGGGCCACTGAAGCTTTCTTT.

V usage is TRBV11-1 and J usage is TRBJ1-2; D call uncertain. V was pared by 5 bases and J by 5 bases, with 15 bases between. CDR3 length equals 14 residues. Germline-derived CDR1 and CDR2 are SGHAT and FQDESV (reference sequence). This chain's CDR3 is CASSLEGRRYGYTF. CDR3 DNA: TGTGCCAGCAGCCTAGAAGGAAGAAGGTATGGCTACACCTTC.

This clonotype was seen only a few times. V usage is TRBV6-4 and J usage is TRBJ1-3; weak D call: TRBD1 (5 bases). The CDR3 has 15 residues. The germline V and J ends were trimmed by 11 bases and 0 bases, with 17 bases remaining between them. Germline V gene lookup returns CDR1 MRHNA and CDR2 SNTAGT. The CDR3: CAPQGLVSSGNTIYF. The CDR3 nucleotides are TGTGCCCCCCAGGGCCTCGTCTCCTCTGGAAACACCATATATTTT.

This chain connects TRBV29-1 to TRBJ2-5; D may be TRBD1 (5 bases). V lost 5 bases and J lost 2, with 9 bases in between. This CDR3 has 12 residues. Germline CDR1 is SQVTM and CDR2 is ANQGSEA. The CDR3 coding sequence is TGCAGCGTTAAGGGGTTACAAGAGACCCAGTACTTC. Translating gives CSVKGLQETQYF.

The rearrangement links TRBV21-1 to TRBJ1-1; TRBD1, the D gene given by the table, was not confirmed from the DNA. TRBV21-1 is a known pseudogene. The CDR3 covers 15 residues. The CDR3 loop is CASSGRQGVDTEAFF. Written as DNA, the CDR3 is TGTGCCAGCAGCGGAAGACAGGGAGTGGACACTGAAGCTTTCTTT.

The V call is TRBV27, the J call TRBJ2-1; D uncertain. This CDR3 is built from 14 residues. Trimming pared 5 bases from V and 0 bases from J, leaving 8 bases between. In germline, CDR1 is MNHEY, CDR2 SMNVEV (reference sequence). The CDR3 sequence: CASSLGFSYNEQFF. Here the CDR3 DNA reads TGTGCCAGCAGTCTAGGGTTCTCCTACAATGAGCAGTTCTTC.

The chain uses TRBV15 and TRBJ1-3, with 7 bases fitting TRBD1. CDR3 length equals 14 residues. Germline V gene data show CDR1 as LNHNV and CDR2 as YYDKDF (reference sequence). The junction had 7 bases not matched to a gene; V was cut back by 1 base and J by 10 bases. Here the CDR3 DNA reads TGTGCCACCAGCAGAGGAGTTCCGGGACAGACCATATATTTT. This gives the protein CATSRGVPGQTIYF.

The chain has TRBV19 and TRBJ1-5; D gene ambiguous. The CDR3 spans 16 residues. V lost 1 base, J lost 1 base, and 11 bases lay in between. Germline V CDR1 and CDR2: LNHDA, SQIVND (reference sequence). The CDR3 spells CASSIVGGRSNQPQHF. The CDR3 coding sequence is TGTGCCAGTAGTATAGTAGGAGGACGAAGCAATCAGCCCCAGCATTTT.

The CDR3 nucleotides read TGTGCCAGCAGCTACCTCGGGACAGGGGGCACAGATACGCAGTATTTT. This sequence encodes CASSYLGTGGTDTQYF. V is TRBV7-3 and J is TRBJ2-3; 10 bases match TRBD1. V dropped 4 bases and J dropped 1; count of bases not matched to a gene: 5. The CDR3 contains 16 residues. Germline values: CDR1 SGHTA, CDR2 FQGTGA. The variable domain in full, with the rest retrieved from reference TRBV7-3 and TRBJ2-3, is GAGVSQTPSNKVTEKGKYVELRCDPISGHTALYWYRQSLGQGPEFLIYFQGTGAADDSGLPNDRFFAVRPEGSVSTLKIQRTERGDSAVYLCASSYLGTGGTDTQYFGPGTRLTVL.

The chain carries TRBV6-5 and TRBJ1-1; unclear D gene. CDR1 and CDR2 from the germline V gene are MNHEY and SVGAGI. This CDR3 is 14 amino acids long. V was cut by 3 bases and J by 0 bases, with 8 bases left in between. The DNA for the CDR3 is TGTGCCAGCAGTTATAAGGGCCTGAACACTGAAGCTTTCTTT. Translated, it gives CASSYKGLNTEAFF.

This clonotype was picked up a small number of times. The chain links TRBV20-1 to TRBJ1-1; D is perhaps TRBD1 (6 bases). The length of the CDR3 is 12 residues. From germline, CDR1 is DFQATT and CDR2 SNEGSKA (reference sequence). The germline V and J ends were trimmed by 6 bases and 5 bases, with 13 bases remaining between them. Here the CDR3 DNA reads TGCAGTGCCAGTAGGACAGCAACTGAAGCTTTCTTT. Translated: CSASRTATEAFF.

CDR3 region: CASSIQGTRGNQPQHF. Written as DNA, the CDR3 is TGTGCCAGCAGCATTCAGGGGACCCGGGGGAATCAGCCCCAGCATTTT. The rearrangement links TRBV12-3 or TRBV12-4 to TRBJ1-5; weak D call: TRBD1 (6 bases). The CDR3 consists of 16 residues. Trimming cost V 6 bases and J 4 bases, with 19 bases left between them.

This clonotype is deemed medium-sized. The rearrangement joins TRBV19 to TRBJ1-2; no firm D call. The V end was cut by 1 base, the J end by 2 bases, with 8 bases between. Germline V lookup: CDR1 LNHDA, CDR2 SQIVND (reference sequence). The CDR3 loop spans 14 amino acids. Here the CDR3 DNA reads TGTGCCAGTAGTATAGGTGAAGGGAACTATGGCTACACCTTC. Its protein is CASSIGEGNYGYTF.

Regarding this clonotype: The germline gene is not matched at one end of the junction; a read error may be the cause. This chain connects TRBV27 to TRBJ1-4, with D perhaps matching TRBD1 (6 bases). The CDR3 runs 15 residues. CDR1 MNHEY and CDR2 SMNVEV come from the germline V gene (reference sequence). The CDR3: CASSTGGQPNEKPFF. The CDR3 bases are TGTGCCAGCTCCACTGGCGGACAGCCTAATGAAAAACCGTTTTTT.

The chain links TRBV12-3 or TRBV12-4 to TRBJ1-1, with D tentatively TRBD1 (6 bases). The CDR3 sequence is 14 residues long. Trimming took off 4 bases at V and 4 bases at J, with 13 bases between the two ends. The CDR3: CASSSRGPRTEAFF. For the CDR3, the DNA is TGTGCCAGCAGTTCCCGGGGGCCGCGCACTGAAGCTTTCTTT.

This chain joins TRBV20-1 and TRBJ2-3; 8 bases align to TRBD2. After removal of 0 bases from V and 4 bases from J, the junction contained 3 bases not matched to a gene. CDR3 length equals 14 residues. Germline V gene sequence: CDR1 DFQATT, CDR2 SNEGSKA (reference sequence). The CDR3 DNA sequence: TGCAGTGCTAGAGATTCCGGGGGGGCAGATACGCAGTATTTT. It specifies CSARDSGGADTQYF.

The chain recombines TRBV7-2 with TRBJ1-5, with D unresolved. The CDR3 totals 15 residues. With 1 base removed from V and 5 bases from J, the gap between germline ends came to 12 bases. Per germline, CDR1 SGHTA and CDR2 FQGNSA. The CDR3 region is CASSLVEGFDQPQHF. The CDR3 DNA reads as TGTGCCAGCAGCTTAGTTGAGGGATTTGATCAGCCCCAGCATTTT.

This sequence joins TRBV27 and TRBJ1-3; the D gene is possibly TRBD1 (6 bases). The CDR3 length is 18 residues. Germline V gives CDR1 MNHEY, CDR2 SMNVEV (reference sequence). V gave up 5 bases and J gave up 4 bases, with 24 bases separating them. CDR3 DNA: TGTGCCAGCAGTAAATCCACCGGAGGGGGGACCCTCGGAAACACCATATATTTT. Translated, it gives CASSKSTGGGTLGNTIYF.

CDR3 coding DNA: TGTGCCAGCAGCTTTGGTGGACGCTACGAGCAGTACTTC. It encodes CASSFGGRYEQYF. The rearrangement joins TRBV7-2 to TRBJ2-7; D unresolved. Germline V gene data show CDR1 as SGHTA and CDR2 as FQGNSA. The length of the CDR3 is 13 residues. Trimming shortened V by 3 bases and J by 3 bases, and 9 bases separated the two germline ends.

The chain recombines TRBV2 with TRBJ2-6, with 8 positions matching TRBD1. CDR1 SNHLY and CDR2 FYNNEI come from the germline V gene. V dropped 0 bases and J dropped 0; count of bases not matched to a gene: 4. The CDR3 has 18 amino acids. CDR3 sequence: CASSEARGQGSGANVLTF. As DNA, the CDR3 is TGTGCCAGCAGTGAAGCGCGTGGACAGGGCTCTGGGGCCAACGTCCTGACTTTC.